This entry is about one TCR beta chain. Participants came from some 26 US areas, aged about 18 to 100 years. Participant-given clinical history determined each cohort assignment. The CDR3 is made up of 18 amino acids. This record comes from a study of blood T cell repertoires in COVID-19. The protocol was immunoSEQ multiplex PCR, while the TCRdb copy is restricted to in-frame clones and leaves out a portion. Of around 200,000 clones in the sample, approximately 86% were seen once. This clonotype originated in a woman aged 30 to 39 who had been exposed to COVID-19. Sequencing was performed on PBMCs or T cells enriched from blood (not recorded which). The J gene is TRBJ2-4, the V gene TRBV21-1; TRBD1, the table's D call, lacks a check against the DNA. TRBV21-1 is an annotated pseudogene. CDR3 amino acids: CASGLPGQGREGKNIQYF. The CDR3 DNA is TGTGCCAGCGGCCTACCGGGACAGGGAAGGGAGGGCAAAAACATTCAGTACTTC.